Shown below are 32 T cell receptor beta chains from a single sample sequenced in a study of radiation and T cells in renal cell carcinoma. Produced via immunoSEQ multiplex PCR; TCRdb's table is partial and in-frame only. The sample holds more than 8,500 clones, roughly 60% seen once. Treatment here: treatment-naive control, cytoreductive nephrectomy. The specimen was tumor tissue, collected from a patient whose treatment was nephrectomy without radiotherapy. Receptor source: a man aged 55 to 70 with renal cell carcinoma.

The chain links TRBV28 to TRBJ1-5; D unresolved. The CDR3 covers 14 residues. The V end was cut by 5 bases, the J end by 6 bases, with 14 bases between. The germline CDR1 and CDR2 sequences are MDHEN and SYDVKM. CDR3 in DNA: TGTGCCAGCAGTACATTCCTTCAAGGTCAGCCCCAGCATTTT. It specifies CASSTFLQGQPQHF.

CDR3 in DNA: TGTGCCAGCAGCTCGTATACCGATTCACCCCTCCACTTT. It yields the protein CASSSYTDSPLHF. This sequence joins TRBV7-2 and TRBJ1-6; D call uncertain. Between the trimmed V and J ends, which lost 4 bases and 8 bases, there was a span of 9 bases. The germline V gene has CDR1 SGHTA and CDR2 FQGNSA. This CDR3 has 13 amino acids.

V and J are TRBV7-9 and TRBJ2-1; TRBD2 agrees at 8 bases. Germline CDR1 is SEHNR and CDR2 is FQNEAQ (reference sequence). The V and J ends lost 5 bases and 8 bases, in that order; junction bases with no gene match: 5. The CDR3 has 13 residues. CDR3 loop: CASSPTSDYEQFF. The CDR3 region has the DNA TGTGCCAGCAGCCCGACTAGCGACTATGAGCAGTTCTTC.

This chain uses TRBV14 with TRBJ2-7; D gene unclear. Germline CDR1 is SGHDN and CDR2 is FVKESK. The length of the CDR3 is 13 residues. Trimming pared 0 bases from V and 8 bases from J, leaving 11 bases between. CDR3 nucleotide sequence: TGTGCCAGCAGCCAAGATTCAAGGAGCAAGCAGTACTTC. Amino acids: CASSQDSRSKQYF.

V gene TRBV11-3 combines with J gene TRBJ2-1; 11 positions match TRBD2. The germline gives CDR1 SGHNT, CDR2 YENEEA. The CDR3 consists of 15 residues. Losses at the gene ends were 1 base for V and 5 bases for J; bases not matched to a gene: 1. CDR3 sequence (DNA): TGTGCCAGCAGCTTAGGTAGCGGGGGGGACAATGAGCAGTTCTTC. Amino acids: CASSLGSGGDNEQFF.

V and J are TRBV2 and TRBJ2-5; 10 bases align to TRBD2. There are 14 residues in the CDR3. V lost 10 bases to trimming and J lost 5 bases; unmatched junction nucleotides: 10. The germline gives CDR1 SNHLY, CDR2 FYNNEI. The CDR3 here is CATIAGGRVETQYF. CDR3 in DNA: TGTGCCACAATAGCGGGAGGAAGGGTGGAGACCCAGTACTTC.

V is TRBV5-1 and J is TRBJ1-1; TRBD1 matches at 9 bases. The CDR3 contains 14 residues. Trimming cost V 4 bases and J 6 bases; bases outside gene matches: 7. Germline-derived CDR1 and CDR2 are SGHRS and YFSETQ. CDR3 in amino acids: CASSETGQGSEAFF. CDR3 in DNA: TGCGCCAGCAGCGAGACGGGACAGGGCTCTGAAGCTTTCTTT.

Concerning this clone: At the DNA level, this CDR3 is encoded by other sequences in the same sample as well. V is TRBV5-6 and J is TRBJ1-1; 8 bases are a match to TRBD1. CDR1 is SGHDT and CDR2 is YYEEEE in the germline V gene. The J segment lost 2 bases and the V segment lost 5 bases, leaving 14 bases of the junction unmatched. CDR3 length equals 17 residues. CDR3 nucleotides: TGTGCCAGCAGTTTGATGGACAGGGTAAGGGGAAACACTGAAGCTTTCTTT. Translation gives CASSLMDRVRGNTEAFF.

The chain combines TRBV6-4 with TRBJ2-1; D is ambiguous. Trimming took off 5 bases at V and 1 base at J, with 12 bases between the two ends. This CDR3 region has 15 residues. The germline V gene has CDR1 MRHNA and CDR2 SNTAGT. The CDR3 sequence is CASSQAKESYNEQFF. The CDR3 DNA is TGTGCCAGCAGTCAGGCGAAGGAATCCTACAATGAGCAGTTCTTC.

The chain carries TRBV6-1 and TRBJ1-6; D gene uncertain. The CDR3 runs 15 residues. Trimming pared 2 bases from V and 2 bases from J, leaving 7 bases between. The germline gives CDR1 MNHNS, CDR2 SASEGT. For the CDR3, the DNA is TGTGCCAGCAGTGAAAACGGTCCCTATAATTCACCCCTCCACTTT. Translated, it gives CASSENGPYNSPLHF.

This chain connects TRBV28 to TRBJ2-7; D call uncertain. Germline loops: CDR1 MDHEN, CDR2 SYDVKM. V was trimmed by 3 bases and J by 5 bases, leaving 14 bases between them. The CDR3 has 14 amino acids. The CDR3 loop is CASSLGLKVDEQYF. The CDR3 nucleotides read TGTGCCAGCAGTTTGGGTCTAAAGGTCGACGAGCAGTACTTC.

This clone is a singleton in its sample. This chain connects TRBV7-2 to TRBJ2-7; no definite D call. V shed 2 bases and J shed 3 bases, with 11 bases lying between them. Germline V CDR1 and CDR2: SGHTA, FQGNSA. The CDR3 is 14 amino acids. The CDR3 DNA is TGTGCCAGCAGCTTATCCCCCGCTGTCTACGAGCAGTACTTC. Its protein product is CASSLSPAVYEQYF.

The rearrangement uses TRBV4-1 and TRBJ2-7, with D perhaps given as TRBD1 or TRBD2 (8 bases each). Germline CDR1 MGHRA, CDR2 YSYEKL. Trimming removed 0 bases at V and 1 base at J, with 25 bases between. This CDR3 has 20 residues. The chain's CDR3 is CASSQELHPGGTGLSYEQYF. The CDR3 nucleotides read TGCGCCAGCAGCCAAGAGCTCCATCCGGGAGGGACAGGTCTTTCCTACGAGCAGTACTTC.

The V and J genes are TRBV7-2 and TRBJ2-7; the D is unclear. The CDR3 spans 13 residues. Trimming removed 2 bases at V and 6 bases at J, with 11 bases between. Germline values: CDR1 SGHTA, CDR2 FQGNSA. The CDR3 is CASSLNRPLEQYF. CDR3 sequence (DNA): TGTGCCAGCAGCTTAAACCGGCCCCTCGAGCAGTACTTC.

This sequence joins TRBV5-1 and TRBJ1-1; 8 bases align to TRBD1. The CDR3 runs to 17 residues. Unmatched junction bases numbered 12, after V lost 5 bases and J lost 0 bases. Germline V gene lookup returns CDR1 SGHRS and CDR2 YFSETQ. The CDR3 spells CASSLTPQGALNTEAFF. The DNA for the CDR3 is TGCGCCAGCAGTTTGACCCCCCAGGGGGCCTTGAACACTGAAGCTTTCTTT.

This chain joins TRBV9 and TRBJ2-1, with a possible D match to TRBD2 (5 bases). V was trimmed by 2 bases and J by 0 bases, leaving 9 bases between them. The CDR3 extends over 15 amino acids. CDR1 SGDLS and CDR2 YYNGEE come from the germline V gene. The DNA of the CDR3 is TGTGCCAGCAGCGTGTCGGGGAGCTCCTACAATGAGCAGTTCTTC. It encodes CASSVSGSSYNEQFF. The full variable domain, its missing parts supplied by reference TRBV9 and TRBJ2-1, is DSGVTQTPKHLITATGQRVTLRCSPRSGDLSVYWYQQSLDQGLQFLIQYYNGEERAKGNILERFSAQQFPDLHSELNLSSLELGDSALYFCASSVSGSSYNEQFFGPGTRLTVL.

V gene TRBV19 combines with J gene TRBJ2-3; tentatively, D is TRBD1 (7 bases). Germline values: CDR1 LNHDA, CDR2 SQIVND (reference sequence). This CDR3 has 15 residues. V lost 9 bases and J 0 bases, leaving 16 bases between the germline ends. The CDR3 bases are TGTGCCAGCACAAGGAGGGGACAGAGCACAGATACGCAGTATTTT. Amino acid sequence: CASTRRGQSTDTQYF.

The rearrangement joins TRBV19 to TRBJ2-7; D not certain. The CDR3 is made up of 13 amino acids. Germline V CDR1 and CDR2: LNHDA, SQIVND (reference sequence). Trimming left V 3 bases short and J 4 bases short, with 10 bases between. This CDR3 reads CASSIMGNYEQYF. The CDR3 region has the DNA TGTGCCAGTAGTATCATGGGGAATTACGAGCAGTACTTC.

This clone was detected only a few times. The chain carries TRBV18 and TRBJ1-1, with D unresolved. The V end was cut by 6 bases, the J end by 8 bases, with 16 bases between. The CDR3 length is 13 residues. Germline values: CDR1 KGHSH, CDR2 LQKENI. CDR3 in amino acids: CASSTARRMEAFF. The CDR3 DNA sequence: TGTGCCAGCTCGACGGCTAGGCGGATGGAAGCTTTCTTT.

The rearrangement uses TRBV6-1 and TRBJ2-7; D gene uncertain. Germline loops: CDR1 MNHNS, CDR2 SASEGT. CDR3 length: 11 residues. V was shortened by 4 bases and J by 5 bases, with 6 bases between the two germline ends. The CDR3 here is CASSVLDEQYF. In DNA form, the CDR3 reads TGTGCCAGCAGTGTTCTAGACGAGCAGTACTTC.

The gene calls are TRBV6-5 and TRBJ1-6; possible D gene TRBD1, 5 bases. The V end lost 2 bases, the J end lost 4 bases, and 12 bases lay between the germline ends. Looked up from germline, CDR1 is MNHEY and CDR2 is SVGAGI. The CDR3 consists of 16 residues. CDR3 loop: CASSYGGGSYNSPLHF. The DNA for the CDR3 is TGTGCCAGCAGTTACGGGGGAGGCAGTTATAATTCACCCCTCCACTTT.

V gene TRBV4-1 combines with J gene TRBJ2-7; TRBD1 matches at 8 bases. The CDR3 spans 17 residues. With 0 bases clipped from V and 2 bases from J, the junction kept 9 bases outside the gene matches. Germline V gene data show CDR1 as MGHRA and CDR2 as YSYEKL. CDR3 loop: CASSQDLLQGATYEQYF. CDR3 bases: TGCGCCAGCAGCCAAGATTTACTTCAGGGGGCCACCTACGAGCAGTACTTC.

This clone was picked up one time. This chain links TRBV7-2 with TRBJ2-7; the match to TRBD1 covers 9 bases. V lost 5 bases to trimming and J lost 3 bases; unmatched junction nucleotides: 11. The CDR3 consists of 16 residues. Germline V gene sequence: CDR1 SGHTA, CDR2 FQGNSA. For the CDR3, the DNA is TGTGCCAGCAGCCAGCGGGGACAGGGTCTAGGCTACGAGCAGTACTTC. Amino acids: CASSQRGQGLGYEQYF.

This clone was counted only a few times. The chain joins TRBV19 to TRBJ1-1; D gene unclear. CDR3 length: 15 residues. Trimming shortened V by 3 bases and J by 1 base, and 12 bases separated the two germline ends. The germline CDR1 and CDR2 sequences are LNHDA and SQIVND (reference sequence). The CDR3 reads CASSIAVSANTEAFF. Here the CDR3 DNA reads TGTGCCAGTAGTATTGCCGTCTCCGCGAACACTGAAGCTTTCTTT.

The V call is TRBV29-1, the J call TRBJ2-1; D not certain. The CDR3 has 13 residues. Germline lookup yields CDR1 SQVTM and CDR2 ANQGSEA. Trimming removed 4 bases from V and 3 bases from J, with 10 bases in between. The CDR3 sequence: CSVVTKDYNEQFF. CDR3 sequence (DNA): TGCAGCGTTGTAACGAAGGACTACAATGAGCAGTTCTTC.

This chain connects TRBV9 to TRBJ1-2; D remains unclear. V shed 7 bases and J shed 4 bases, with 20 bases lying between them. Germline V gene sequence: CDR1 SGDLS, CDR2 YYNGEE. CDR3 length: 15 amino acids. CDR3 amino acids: CASAVVSRKTYGYTF. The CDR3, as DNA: TGTGCCAGCGCTGTAGTCTCAAGAAAGACCTATGGCTACACCTTC.

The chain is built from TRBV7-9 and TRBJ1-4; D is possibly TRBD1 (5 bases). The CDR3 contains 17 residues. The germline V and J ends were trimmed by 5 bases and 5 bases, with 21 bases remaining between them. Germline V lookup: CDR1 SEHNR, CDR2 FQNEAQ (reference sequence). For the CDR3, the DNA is TGTGCCAGCAGCCCGGGACCCTCCCGGGTCGGCAATGAAAAACTGTTTTTT. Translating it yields CASSPGPSRVGNEKLFF.

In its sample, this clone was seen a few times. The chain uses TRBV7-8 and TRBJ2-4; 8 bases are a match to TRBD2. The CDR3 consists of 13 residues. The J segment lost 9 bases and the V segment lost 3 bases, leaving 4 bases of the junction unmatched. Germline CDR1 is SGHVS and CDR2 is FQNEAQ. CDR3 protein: CASSFTTSGIQYF. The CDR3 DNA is TGTGCCAGCAGCTTTACAACTAGCGGCATTCAGTACTTC.

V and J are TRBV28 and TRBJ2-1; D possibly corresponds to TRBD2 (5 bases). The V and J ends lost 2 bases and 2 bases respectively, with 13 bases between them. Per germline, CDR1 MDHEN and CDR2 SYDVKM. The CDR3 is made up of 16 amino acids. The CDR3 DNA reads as TGTGCCAGCAGTTTAATGCGGAGGTTGACCTACAATGAGCAGTTCTTC. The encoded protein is CASSLMRRLTYNEQFF.

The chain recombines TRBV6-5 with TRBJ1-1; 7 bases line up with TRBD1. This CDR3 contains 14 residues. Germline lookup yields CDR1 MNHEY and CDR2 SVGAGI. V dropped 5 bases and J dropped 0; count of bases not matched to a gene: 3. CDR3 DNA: TGTGCCAGCAGTAGAGGACAGGTGAACACTGAAGCTTTCTTT. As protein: CASSRGQVNTEAFF.

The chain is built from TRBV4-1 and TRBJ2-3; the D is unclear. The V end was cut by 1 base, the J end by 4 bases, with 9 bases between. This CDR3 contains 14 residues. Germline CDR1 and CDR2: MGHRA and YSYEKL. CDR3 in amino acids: CASSQGPRSDTQYF. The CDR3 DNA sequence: TGCGCCAGCAGCCAAGGTCCGCGCTCAGATACGCAGTATTTT.

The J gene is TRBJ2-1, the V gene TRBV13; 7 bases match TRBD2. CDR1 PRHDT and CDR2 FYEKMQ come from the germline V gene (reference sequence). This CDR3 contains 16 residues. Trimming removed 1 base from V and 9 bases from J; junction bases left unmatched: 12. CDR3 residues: CASSLEGPGGGAEQFF. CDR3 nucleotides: TGTGCCAGCAGCTTAGAAGGGCCAGGCGGGGGTGCTGAGCAGTTCTTC.